The TCR beta chain under discussion was sequenced for a study of T cell responses to AZD1222 COVID-19 vaccine. Study observations and caveats: Clonal diversity was possibly underestimated, and white British individuals and females predominated among donors. The study reported that nearly half of spike-specific TCRs target unmutated variant regions. Only a handful of AZD1222 recipients, roughly six in all, had baseline seropositivity.

With 5 bases removed from V and 2 bases from J, the gap between germline ends came to 2 bases. The CDR3 extends over 11 amino acids. CDR1 and CDR2 (germline): MNHNY, SVGAGI (reference sequence). Analyses pooled second doses at about 4 or about 12 weeks. This table comes from immunoSEQ multiplex PCR, and its TCRdb copy is limited to in-frame clones, with some not included. The sample has 90,000 to 120,000 clones, around nine tenths seen once; the top ten hold approximately 4.8%. Concerning this clone itself: The antigen remains unidentified.

The chain employs TRBV6-6 and TRBJ2-3; D gene unclear. The starting material was peripheral blood, obtained 28 days after the second AZD1222 dose. The origin of this receptor is an adult who received the AZD1222 COVID-19 vaccine. In DNA, the CDR3 is TGTGCCAGCAGTAACACAGATACGCAGTATTTT. Protein product: CASSNTDTQYF.